This TCR beta chain was sequenced during a study of blood T cells in healthy people across ages. This clonotype showed up many times. Its antigen is as yet unknown. Trimming cost V 6 bases and J 4 bases, with 16 bases left between them. The CDR3 sequence is 15 residues long. The V gene's germline CDR1 is SGHTA and CDR2 FQGTGA. Aged roughly 6 to 90, donors were systemically healthy Caucasians from Russia. Broader study findings: Percentage of naive T cells showed a strong correlation with TCR beta diversity.

With a J-beta primer mix and a sample-barcoded 5' primer, a second PCR ran about 7 to 11 cycles. Every sample gave at least 2.5 million paired-end reads containing CDR3. Using its own MiXCR run on the 5' RACE reads, TCRdb lists one record per CDR3 protein. This sample carries roughly 650,000 distinct CDR3 sequences, approximately 30% of them seen once, and the ten largest clones take 15%. The V gene is TRBV7-3, the J gene TRBJ2-1; D might be TRBD1 or TRBD2, each matching 5 bases. The sample comprised blood. This receptor was taken from a woman aged 80 or over in good health. In DNA, the CDR3 is TGTGCCAGCAGTCATATACGGGACGGGTACAATGAGCAGTTCTTC. Its protein is CASSHIRDGYNEQFF.